A single sample is the source of the 7 T cell receptor beta chains below, sequenced in a study. TCRdb redid the calling of the RT-PCR reads with MiXCR, one entry per CDR3 protein. The sample has about 680,000 distinct CDR3 sequences, more than 13% seen once; the top ten hold roughly 4%. The sequencing input was memory CD4+ T cells from blood. The receptor set was obtained from a female donor in good health, serving as a healthy control.

This clonotype has just a few counts. The V gene is TRBV20-1, the J gene TRBJ2-1; 10 nucleotides line up with TRBD2. The germline V gene encodes CDR1 DFQATT and CDR2 SNEGSKA (reference sequence). There are 14 residues in the CDR3. With V trimmed by 0 bases and J by 15 bases, 11 bases remained unmatched. The CDR3 loop is CSARDSLAGEVRFF. In nucleotides, the CDR3 is TGCAGTGCTAGAGATAGTCTAGCGGGAGAAGTCCGGTTCTTC.

This clonotype came up many times. The chain couples TRBV5-1 to TRBJ1-2; a possible D gene is TRBD1 (5 bases). The CDR3 is made up of 13 amino acids. Per germline, CDR1 SGHRS and CDR2 YFSETQ. Trimming pared 3 bases from V and 8 bases from J, leaving 14 bases between. Here the CDR3 reads CASSWDGGDGYTF. The CDR3 region has the DNA TGCGCCAGCAGCTGGGACGGTGGGGACGGCTACACCTTC.

In nucleotides, the CDR3 is TGTGCCAGCAGCCTTTTGGACACTGAAGCTTTCTTT. Translated, it gives CASSLLDTEAFF. The V call is TRBV7-9, the J call TRBJ1-1, with D unclear. The CDR3 contains 12 residues. Trimming took 5 bases from V and 3 from J, leaving 7 bases between them. Germline V gene data show CDR1 as SEHNR and CDR2 as FQNEAQ (reference sequence).

This clonotype was detected only a few times. The V gene is TRBV19, the J gene TRBJ2-1; 7 bases match TRBD1. Germline trimming cut 6 bases from V and 5 bases from J; bases unmatched to any gene: 7. The CDR3 consists of 14 residues. From germline, CDR1 is LNHDA and CDR2 SQIVND (reference sequence). The CDR3 spells CASSQQGTNNEQFF. In DNA form, the CDR3 reads TGTGCCAGTAGCCAACAGGGGACGAACAATGAGCAGTTCTTC. Based on the CDR3 plus reference TRBV19 and TRBJ2-1, the full variable domain is DGGITQSPKYLFRKEGQNVTLSCEQNLNHDAMYWYRQDPGQGLRLIYYSQIVNDFQKGDIAEGYSVSREKKESFPLTVTSAQKNPTAFYLCASSQQGTNNEQFFGPGTRLTVL.

In this sample, this clonotype turned up a few times. The chain uses TRBV27 and TRBJ1-1; D might be TRBD1 (5 bases). The CDR3 contains 13 residues. Trimming took 3 bases from V and 10 from J, leaving 15 bases between them. CDR1 is MNHEY, CDR2 SMNVEV, per germline (reference sequence). The CDR3 DNA is TGTGCCAGCAGTTTTGGGAGGGGATTGGCAGCTTTCTTT. Translation gives CASSFGRGLAAFF.

This clonotype has more than one count but fewer than ten. The chain employs TRBV2 and TRBJ1-1; D is unresolved. Trimming pared 4 bases from V and 3 bases from J, leaving 9 bases between. Per the germline V gene, CDR1 is SNHLY and CDR2 is FYNNEI. The CDR3 has 13 residues. Here the CDR3 DNA reads TGTGCCAGCAGTGGAGTAGATTACACTGAAGCTTTCTTT. Amino acids: CASSGVDYTEAFF.

J is TRBJ1-2 and V is TRBV27; D uncertain. The germline V gene encodes CDR1 MNHEY and CDR2 SMNVEV (reference sequence). The V gene lost 5 bases and the J gene lost 4 bases, with 11 bases spanning the gap. The CDR3 has 13 amino acids. The CDR3 region has the DNA TGTGCCAGCAGTAAAACTAGATTCTATGGCTACACCTTC. It is translated as CASSKTRFYGYTF.